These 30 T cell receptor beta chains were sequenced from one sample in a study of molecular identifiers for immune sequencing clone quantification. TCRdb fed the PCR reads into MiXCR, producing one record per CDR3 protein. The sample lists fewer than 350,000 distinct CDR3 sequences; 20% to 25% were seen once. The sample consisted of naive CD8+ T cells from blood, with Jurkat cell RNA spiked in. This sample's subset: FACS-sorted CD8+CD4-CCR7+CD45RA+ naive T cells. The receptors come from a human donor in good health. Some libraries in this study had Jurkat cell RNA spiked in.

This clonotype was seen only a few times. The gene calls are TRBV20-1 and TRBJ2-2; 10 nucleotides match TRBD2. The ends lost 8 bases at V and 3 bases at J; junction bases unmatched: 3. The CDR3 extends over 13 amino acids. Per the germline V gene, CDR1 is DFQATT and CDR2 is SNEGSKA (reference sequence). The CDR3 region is CSTLAGHTGELFF. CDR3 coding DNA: TGCAGTACACTAGCGGGACACACCGGGGAGCTGTTTTTT.

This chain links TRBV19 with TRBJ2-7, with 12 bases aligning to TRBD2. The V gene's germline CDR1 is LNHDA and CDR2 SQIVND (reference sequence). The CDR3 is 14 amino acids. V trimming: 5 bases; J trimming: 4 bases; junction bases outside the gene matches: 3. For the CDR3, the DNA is TGTGCCAGTAGTCCTAGCGGGGGGGATTACGAGCAGTACTTC. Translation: CASSPSGGDYEQYF.

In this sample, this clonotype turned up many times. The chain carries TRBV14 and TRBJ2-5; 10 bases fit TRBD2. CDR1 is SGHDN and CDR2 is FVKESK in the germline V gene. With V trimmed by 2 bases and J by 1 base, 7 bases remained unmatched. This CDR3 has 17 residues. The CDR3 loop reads CASSQTQLAGIQETQYF. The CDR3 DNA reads TGTGCCAGCAGCCAAACCCAACTAGCGGGGATCCAAGAGACCCAGTACTTC.

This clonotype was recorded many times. DNA of the CDR3: TGTGCCAGCAGTTACGTAGCCGTCGGGCCCCAGCATTTT. Translation gives CASSYVAVGPQHF. V usage is TRBV6-2 or TRBV6-3 and J usage is TRBJ1-5; D uncertain. Trimming shortened V by 2 bases and J by 9 bases, and 11 bases separated the two germline ends. Germline V gene lookup returns CDR1 MNHEY and CDR2 SVGEGT. The CDR3 is 13 amino acids.

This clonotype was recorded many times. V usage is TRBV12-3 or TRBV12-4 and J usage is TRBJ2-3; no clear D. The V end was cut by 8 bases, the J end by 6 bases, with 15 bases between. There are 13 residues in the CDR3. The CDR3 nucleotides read TGTGCCAGCGGATCGGGCCTTGAGGATACGCAGTATTTT. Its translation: CASGSGLEDTQYF.

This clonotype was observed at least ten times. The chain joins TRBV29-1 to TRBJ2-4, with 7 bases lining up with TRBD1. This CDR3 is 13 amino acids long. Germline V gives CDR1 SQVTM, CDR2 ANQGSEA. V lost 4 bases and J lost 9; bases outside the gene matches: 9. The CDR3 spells CSVVLQGKSIQYF. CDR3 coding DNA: TGCAGCGTTGTCTTACAGGGGAAGTCCATTCAGTACTTC.

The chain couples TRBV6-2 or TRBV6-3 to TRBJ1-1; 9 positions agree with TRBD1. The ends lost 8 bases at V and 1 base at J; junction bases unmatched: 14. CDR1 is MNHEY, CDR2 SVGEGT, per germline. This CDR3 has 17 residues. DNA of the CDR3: TGTGCCAGCGGAAAACTCCGGGACAGGGACAGGAACACTGAAGCTTTCTTT. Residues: CASGKLRDRDRNTEAFF.

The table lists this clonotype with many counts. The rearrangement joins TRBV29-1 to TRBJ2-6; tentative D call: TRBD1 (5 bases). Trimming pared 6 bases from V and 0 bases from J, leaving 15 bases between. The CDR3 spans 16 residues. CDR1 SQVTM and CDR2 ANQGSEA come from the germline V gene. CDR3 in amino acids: CSVARDRTSGANVLTF. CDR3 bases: TGCAGCGTCGCTCGTGACAGAACCTCTGGGGCCAACGTCCTGACTTTC.

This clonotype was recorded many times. The chain's CDR3 is CASSPGPVIEQYF. The CDR3 DNA is TGTGCCAGCAGCCCCGGACCAGTCATCGAGCAGTACTTC. This chain joins TRBV28 and TRBJ2-7; D gene uncertain. The CDR3 has 13 residues. Germline CDR1 reads MDHEN; CDR2 reads SYDVKM. Trimming left V 6 bases short and J 6 bases short, with 15 bases between.

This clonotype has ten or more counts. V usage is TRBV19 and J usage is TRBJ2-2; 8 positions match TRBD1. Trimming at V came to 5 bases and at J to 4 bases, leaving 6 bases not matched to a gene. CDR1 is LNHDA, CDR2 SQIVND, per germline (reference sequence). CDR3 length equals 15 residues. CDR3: CASSPGQGLTGELFF. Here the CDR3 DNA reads TGTGCCAGTAGTCCAGGACAGGGACTCACCGGGGAGCTGTTTTTT.

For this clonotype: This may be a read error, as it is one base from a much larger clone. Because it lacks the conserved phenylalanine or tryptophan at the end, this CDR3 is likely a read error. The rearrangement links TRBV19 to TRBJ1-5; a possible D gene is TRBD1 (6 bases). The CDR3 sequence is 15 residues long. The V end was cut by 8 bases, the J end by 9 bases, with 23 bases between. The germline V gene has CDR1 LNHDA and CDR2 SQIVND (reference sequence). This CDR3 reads CASHTQGSGIGPQHL. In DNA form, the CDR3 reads TGTGCCAGTCATACTCAGGGGTCTGGGATAGGGCCCCAGCATCTT.

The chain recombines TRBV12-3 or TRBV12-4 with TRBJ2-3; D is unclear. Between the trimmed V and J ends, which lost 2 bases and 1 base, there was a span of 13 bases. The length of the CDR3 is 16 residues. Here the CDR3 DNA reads TGTGCCAGCAGTTTAAAGGTCCGGATTGGCACAGATACGCAGTATTTT. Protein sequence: CASSLKVRIGTDTQYF.

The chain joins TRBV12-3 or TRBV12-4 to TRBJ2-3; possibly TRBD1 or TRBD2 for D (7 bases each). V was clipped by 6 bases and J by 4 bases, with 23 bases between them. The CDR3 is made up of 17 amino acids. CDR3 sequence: CASSPPPGGGQADTQYF. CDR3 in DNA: TGTGCCAGCAGCCCTCCTCCAGGGGGGGGGCAGGCAGATACGCAGTATTTT.

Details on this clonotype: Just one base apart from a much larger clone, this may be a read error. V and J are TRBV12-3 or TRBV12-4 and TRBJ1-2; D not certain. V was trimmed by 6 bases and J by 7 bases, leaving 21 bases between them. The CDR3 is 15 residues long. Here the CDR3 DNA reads TGTGCCAGCAGCCTATATAACCCCGTTGGCTGTGGCTACACCTTC. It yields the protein CASSLYNPVGCGYTF.

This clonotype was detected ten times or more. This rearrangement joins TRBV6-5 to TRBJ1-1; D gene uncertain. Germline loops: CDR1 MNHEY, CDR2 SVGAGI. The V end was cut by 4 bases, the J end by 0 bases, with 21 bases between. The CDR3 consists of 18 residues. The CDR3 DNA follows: TGTGCCAGCAGTTTCCTCTCTTACGCCGGGCGCTTGAACACTGAAGCTTTCTTT. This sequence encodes CASSFLSYAGRLNTEAFF.

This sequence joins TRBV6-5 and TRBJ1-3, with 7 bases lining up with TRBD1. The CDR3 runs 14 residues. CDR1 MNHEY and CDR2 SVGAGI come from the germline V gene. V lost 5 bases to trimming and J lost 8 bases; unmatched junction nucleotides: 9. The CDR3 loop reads CASSDTGDGDTIYF. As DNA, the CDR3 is TGTGCCAGCAGTGATACAGGGGACGGAGACACCATATATTTT.

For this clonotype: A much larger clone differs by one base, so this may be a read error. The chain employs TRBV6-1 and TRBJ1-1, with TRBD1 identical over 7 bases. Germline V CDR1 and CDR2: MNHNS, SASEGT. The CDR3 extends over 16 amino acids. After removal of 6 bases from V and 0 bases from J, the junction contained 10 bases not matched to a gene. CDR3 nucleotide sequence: TGTGCCAGCAGGAGAGGACAGGTAAAGATGAACACTGAAGCTTTCTTT. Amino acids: CASRRGQVKMNTEAFF.

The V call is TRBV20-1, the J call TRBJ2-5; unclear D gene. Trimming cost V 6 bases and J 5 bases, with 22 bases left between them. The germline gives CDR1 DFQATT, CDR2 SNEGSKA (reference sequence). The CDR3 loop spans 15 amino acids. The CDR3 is CSADLPPEGLETQYF. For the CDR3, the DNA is TGCAGTGCCGATCTCCCCCCGGAAGGGTTGGAGACCCAGTACTTC.

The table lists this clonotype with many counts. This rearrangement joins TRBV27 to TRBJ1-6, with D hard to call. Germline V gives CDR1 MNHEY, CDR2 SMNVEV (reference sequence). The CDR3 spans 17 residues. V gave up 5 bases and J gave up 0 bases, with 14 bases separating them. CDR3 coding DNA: TGTGCCAGCAGTCCCACGGCGGCAAGCTCCTATAATTCACCCCTCCACTTT. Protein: CASSPTAASSYNSPLHF.

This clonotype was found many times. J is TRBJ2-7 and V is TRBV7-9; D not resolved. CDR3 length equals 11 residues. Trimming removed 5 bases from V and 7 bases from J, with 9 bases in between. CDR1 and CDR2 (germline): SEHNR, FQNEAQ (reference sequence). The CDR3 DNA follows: TGTGCCAGCAGCCGAATCATAGAGCAGTACTTC. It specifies CASSRIIEQYF.

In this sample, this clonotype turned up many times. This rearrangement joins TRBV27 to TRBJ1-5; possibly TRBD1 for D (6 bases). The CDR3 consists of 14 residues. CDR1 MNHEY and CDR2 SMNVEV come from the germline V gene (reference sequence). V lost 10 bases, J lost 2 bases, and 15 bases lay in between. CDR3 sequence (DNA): TGTGCCACCAGAGAGGCAGGGGGCAATCAGCCCCAGCATTTT. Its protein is CATREAGGNQPQHF.

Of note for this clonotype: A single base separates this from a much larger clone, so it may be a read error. The CDR3, as DNA: TGTGCCAGCGTCAGGGGCGCTGAAGCTTTCTTT. Its protein is CASVRGAEAFF. V usage is TRBV13 and J usage is TRBJ1-1, with TRBD1 as a possible D gene (6 bases). This CDR3 is built from 11 residues. Trimming cost V 8 bases and J 6 bases, with 10 bases left between them. Germline V gives CDR1 PRHDT, CDR2 FYEKMQ (reference sequence).

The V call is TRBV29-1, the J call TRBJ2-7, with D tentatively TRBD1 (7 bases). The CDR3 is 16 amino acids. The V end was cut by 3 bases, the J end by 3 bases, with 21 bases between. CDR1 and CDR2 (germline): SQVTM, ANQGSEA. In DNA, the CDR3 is TGCAGCGTTGAGTTAGTTCAGGGGGGCGCGAACTACGAGCAGTACTTC. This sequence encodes CSVELVQGGANYEQYF.

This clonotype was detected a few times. CDR3 loop: CASSPEGASGAMYQETQYF. In DNA form, the CDR3 reads TGCGCCAGCAGCCCTGAGGGAGCTAGCGGAGCAATGTACCAAGAGACCCAGTACTTC. The V and J genes are TRBV4-1 and TRBJ2-5, with 7 bases fitting TRBD2. V lost 4 bases and J lost 0; bases outside the gene matches: 17. The CDR3 contains 19 residues. Germline values: CDR1 MGHRA, CDR2 YSYEKL.

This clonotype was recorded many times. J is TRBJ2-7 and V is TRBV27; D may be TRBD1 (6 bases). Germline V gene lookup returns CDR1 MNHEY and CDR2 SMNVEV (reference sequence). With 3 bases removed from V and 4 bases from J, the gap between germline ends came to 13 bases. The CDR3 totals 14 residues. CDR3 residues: CASSFIYGQYEQYF. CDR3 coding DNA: TGTGCCAGCAGTTTCATCTATGGACAGTACGAGCAGTACTTC.

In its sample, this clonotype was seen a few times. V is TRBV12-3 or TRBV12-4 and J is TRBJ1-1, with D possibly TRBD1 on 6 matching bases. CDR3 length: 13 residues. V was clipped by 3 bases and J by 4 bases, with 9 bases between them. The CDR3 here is CASSFGQPTEAFF. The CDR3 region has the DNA TGTGCCAGCAGTTTCGGACAGCCCACTGAAGCTTTCTTT.

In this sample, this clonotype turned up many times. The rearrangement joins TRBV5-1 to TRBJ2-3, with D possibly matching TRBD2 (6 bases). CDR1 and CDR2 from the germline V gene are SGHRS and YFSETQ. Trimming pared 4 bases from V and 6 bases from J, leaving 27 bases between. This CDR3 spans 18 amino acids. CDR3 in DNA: TGCGCCAGCAGCCCAGAACTTGGCGGGGTATCCTTATGGGATACGCAGTATTTT. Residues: CASSPELGGVSLWDTQYF.

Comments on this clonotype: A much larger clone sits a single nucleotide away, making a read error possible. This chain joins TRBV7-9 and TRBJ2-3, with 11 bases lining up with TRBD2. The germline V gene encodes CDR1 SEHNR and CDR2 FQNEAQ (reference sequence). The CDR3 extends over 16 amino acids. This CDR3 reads CACSPLAGGPTDTQYF. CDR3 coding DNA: TGTGCCTGCAGCCCCTTAGCGGGGGGGCCCACAGATACGCAGTATTTT.

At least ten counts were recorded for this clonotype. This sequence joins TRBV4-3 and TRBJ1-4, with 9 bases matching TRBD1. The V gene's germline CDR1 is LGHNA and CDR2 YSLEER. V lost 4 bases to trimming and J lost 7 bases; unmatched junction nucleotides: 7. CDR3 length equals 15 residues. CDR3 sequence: CASSPYRDRAEKLFF. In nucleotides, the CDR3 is TGCGCCAGCAGCCCATACCGGGACAGGGCTGAAAAACTGTTTTTT.

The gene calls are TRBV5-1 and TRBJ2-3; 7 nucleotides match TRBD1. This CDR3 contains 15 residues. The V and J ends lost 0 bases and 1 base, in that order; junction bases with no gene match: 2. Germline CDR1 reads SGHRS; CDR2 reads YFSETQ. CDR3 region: CASSLVGGCTDTQYF. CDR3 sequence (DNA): TGCGCCAGCAGCTTGGTAGGGGGCTGCACAGATACGCAGTATTTT.